These 19 T cell receptor beta chains share one sample of origin, sequenced in a study of T cell responses to AZD1222 COVID-19 vaccine. Assay: immunoSEQ multiplex PCR; the TCRdb copy retains only in-frame clones and omits some. This repertoire shows around 120,000 clones, about 85% found once; its top ten account for roughly 2.5%. This specimen consisted of peripheral blood, obtained 28 days after the second AZD1222 dose. These TCRs come from an adult who received the AZD1222 COVID-19 vaccine.

The rearrangement links TRBV6-5 to TRBJ2-2; the D gene is possibly TRBD2 (6 bases). The CDR3 is 15 amino acids. Germline CDR1 reads MNHEY; CDR2 reads SVGAGI. With 5 bases removed from V and 1 base from J, the gap between germline ends came to 11 bases. The CDR3 protein is CASSKMTRNTGELFF. The CDR3, as DNA: TGTGCCAGCAGTAAAATGACTAGGAACACCGGGGAGCTGTTTTTT.

The chain couples TRBV18 to TRBJ1-5; tentatively, D is TRBD1 (6 bases). This CDR3 comprises 14 residues. The V end was cut by 6 bases, the J end by 2 bases, with 11 bases between. Germline CDR1 KGHSH, CDR2 LQKENI. The CDR3 coding sequence is TGTGCCAGCTCGGCAGGGGATGGCAATCAGCCCCAGCATTTT. It is translated as CASSAGDGNQPQHF.

This clone occurred a few times. The gene calls are TRBV15 and TRBJ2-7; 12 nucleotides line up with TRBD1. The CDR3 totals 15 residues. Germline V gives CDR1 LNHNV, CDR2 YYDKDF (reference sequence). Trimming cost V 5 bases and J 6 bases; bases outside gene matches: 8. DNA of the CDR3: TGTGCCACCAGCTCCACCGGGACAGGGGGCCGCGAGCAGTACTTC. It yields the protein CATSSTGTGGREQYF.

The chain recombines TRBV3-1 (or the pseudogene TRBV3-2) with TRBJ2-7, with D perhaps matching TRBD2 (6 bases). V lost 1 base, J lost 3 bases, and 13 bases lay in between. The CDR3 is 15 residues long. Germline V gives CDR1 LGHDT, CDR2 YNNKEL (reference sequence). CDR3 nucleotide sequence: TGTGCCAGCAGCCAAGTGGGGGGTCACGTCTACGAGCAGTACTTC. Amino acid sequence: CASSQVGGHVYEQYF.

J is TRBJ1-2 and V is TRBV15, with unresolved D. This CDR3 is built from 14 residues. Germline V CDR1 and CDR2: LNHNV, YYDKDF (reference sequence). With 0 bases removed from V and 5 bases from J, the gap between germline ends came to 10 bases. The CDR3 DNA is TGTGCCACCAGCAGAGACTTACGGAGATATGGCTACACCTTC. It codes for CATSRDLRRYGYTF.

The rearrangement links TRBV9 to TRBJ1-2, with 7 bases identical to TRBD1. Germline-derived CDR1 and CDR2 are SGDLS and YYNGEE. Unmatched junction bases numbered 2, after V lost 1 base and J lost 2 bases. The CDR3 extends over 14 amino acids. This CDR3 reads CASSVQGQNYGYTF. CDR3 DNA sequence: TGTGCCAGCAGCGTACAGGGACAGAACTATGGCTACACCTTC.

This rearrangement joins TRBV6-1 to TRBJ1-1; 9 bases map to TRBD1. This CDR3 region has 15 residues. V lost 2 bases to trimming and J lost 6 bases; unmatched junction nucleotides: 7. Germline V CDR1 and CDR2: MNHNS, SASEGT. The CDR3 DNA is TGTGCCAGCAGTGAACTCGACAGGGGGGCGTCTGAAGCTTTCTTT. Protein product: CASSELDRGASEAFF.

The chain couples TRBV6-2 or TRBV6-3 to TRBJ2-1; D remains unclear. The V end was cut by 0 bases, the J end by 8 bases, with 17 bases between. The CDR3 runs to 16 residues. Germline V gene sequence: CDR1 MNHEY, CDR2 SVGEGT. Here the CDR3 reads CASSYSLLSVSHEQFF. CDR3 nucleotides: TGTGCCAGCAGTTACTCGTTGCTATCCGTAAGTCATGAGCAGTTCTTC.

The rearrangement joins TRBV3-1 (or the pseudogene TRBV3-2) to TRBJ2-7, with 10 bases aligning to TRBD2. CDR1 LGHDT and CDR2 YNNKEL come from the germline V gene (reference sequence). The CDR3 has 19 residues. V lost 2 bases to trimming and J lost 1 base; unmatched junction nucleotides: 14. CDR3 loop: CASSQPLGGGLAESYEQYF. CDR3 coding DNA: TGTGCCAGCAGCCAACCTCTGGGAGGAGGACTAGCGGAGTCCTACGAGCAGTACTTC.

Comments on this clone: This sample also contains other DNA sequences that code for the same CDR3. J is TRBJ2-3 and V is TRBV2; D remains ambiguous. The length of the CDR3 is 14 residues. Between the trimmed V and J ends, which lost 1 base and 1 base, there was a span of 6 bases. CDR1 SNHLY and CDR2 FYNNEI come from the germline V gene. The CDR3 bases are TGTGCCAGCAGTGAAGATGTAGGCACAGATACGCAGTATTTT. Its protein is CASSEDVGTDTQYF.

The V and J genes are TRBV2 and TRBJ2-3; 7 bases fit TRBD2. V trimming: 7 bases; J trimming: 0 bases; junction bases outside the gene matches: 4. The CDR3 is 14 amino acids. Germline V gives CDR1 SNHLY, CDR2 FYNNEI. The CDR3 nucleotides are TGTGCCAGCAATGGACTAGAGAGCACAGATACGCAGTATTTT. Amino acid sequence: CASNGLESTDTQYF.

The chain uses TRBV19 and TRBJ2-1; 7 bases line up with TRBD2. The germline V gene has CDR1 LNHDA and CDR2 SQIVND (reference sequence). The V segment lost 5 bases and the J segment 4 bases; nucleotides outside the gene matches: 8. This CDR3 is built from 15 residues. CDR3 DNA sequence: TGTGCCAGTAGTGCTACCGGGACTATTTACAATGAGCAGTTCTTC. Its protein is CASSATGTIYNEQFF. Based on the CDR3 plus reference TRBV19 and TRBJ2-1, the full variable domain is DGGITQSPKYLFRKEGQNVTLSCEQNLNHDAMYWYRQDPGQGLRLIYYSQIVNDFQKGDIAEGYSVSREKKESFPLTVTSAQKNPTAFYLCASSATGTIYNEQFFGPGTRLTVL.

V usage is TRBV7-3 and J usage is TRBJ1-1; D is unclear. Germline loops: CDR1 SGHTA, CDR2 FQGTGA. The CDR3 extends over 14 amino acids. Trimming left V 1 base short and J 1 base short, with 7 bases between. The CDR3 nucleotides are TGTGCCAGCAGCTTAATGGGAGAGAACACTGAAGCTTTCTTT. Translated: CASSLMGENTEAFF.

The V and J genes are TRBV28 and TRBJ2-4; perhaps D is TRBD1 or TRBD2 (6 bases each). This CDR3 region has 20 residues. From germline, CDR1 is MDHEN and CDR2 SYDVKM. Trimming shortened V by 5 bases and J by 6 bases, and 32 bases separated the two germline ends. Here the CDR3 DNA reads TGTGCCAGCAGTCCAGGAGCTGGGGGGCTGGGGTGGGGACTCATAAACATTCAGTACTTC. Translating it yields CASSPGAGGLGWGLINIQYF. The entire variable domain, with the rest obtained from reference TRBV28 and TRBJ2-4, is as follows: DVKVTQSSRYLVKRTGEKVFLECVQDMDHENMFWYRQDPGLGLRLIYFSYDVKMKEKGDIPEGYSVSREKKERFSLILESASTNQTSMYLCASSPGAGGLGWGLINIQYFGAGTRLSVL.

The CDR3 DNA sequence: TGTGCCAGCAGTTCCCTACTAGCGGGAGATGACAATGAGCAGTTCTTC. Its protein is CASSSLLAGDDNEQFF. The chain has TRBV28 and TRBJ2-1; 11 bases match TRBD2. The CDR3 extends over 16 amino acids. Germline V gives CDR1 MDHEN, CDR2 SYDVKM. Trimming cost V 4 bases and J 5 bases; bases outside gene matches: 7.

V gene TRBV25-1 combines with J gene TRBJ1-3, with D hard to call. Trimming removed 6 bases from V and 0 bases from J, with 9 bases in between. Per the germline V gene, CDR1 is MGHDK and CDR2 is SYGVNS. The CDR3 length is 14 residues. CDR3 sequence reads: CASSPADSGNTIYF. The DNA for the CDR3 is TGTGCCAGCAGCCCGGCAGACTCTGGAAACACCATATATTTT.

The chain links TRBV4-1 to TRBJ1-5; tentative D call: TRBD1 (6 bases). Germline CDR1 reads MGHRA; CDR2 reads YSYEKL. The CDR3 has 16 amino acids. V lost 1 base to trimming and J lost 2 bases, with 12 bases between them. The DNA for the CDR3 is TGCGCCAGCAGCCAAGTTAGCAGGGGTGGCAATCAGCCCCAGCATTTT. Its protein product is CASSQVSRGGNQPQHF.

The J gene is TRBJ1-1, the V gene TRBV7-3, with D unresolved. The CDR3 is 15 amino acids. Per the germline V gene, CDR1 is SGHTA and CDR2 is FQGTGA. V was pared by 0 bases and J by 0 bases, with 8 bases between. CDR3 sequence (DNA): TGTGCCAGCAGCTTAACGGGAAATATGAACACTGAAGCTTTCTTT. It codes for CASSLTGNMNTEAFF.

The chain couples TRBV19 to TRBJ1-4; D might be TRBD1 (5 bases). V gave up 3 bases and J gave up 3 bases, with 8 bases separating them. CDR1 and CDR2 (germline): LNHDA, SQIVND (reference sequence). This CDR3 is 14 amino acids long. CDR3 in DNA: TGTGCCAGTAGTATGGGCAGGGCTAATGAAAAACTGTTTTTT. This gives the protein CASSMGRANEKLFF.